The T cell receptor (beta chain) under discussion was sequenced for a study of T cell repertoires in cytomegalovirus infection. TCRdb re-analysed the reads in MiXCR, keeping a single row per CDR3 protein. Counted here are 600,000 to 800,000 distinct CDR3 sequences, roughly 24% occurring once; the ten biggest clones make up approximately 8%. Germline V gene data show CDR1 as SEHNR and CDR2 as FQNEAQ (reference sequence). The CDR3 extends over 12 amino acids. J lost 5 bases, V lost 5 bases, and 3 bases had no gene match. The chain is built from TRBV7-9 and TRBJ2-7, with 7 bases lining up with TRBD2. The specimen was CD8+ T cells from PBMCs. The sequence came from a human donor in good health (CMV status not recorded). Some clones in this sample may be carry-over from other donors' samples. In DNA, the CDR3 is TGTGCCAGCAGCCGCGCGGGGGACGAGCAGTACTTC. It translates to CASSRAGDEQYF. The complete variable domain, with remaining parts taken from reference TRBV7-9 and TRBJ2-7, reads DTGVSQNPRHKITKRGQNVTFRCDPISEHNRLYWYRQTLGQGPEFLTYFQNEAQLEKSRLLSDRFSAERPKGSFSTLEIQRTEQGDSAMYLCASSRAGDEQYFGPGTRLTVT.